These 27 T cell receptor beta chains originate from one sample sequenced in a study of regulatory T cells in long-lasting Graves disease. Combining iRepertoire HTBI primers with Arm-PCR of CDR3 regions, the authors built TCR beta libraries. MiXCR, run by TCRdb on the multiplex PCR reads, gives a single entry per CDR3 protein. Among more than 350,000 distinct CDR3 sequences listed, roughly a fifth were seen once. This sample's time point: persistent/refractory GD, antithyroid drugs over 5 years with positive TRAb. Scientists built the TCR library using RNA that was extracted from PBMCs. The sequences come from peripheral blood mononuclear cells (PBMCs), collected when the disease was refractory, from a patient treated with antithyroid drugs. The origin of the receptors is a female donor with Graves disease.

This sequence joins TRBV28 and TRBJ2-3; 9 bases fit TRBD1. Trimming took 5 bases from V and 1 from J; bases not matched to a gene: 7. CDR1 and CDR2 from the germline V gene are MDHEN and SYDVKM. The CDR3 is made up of 16 amino acids. CDR3 sequence reads: CASSTAGTGRTDTQYF. The CDR3 DNA reads TGTGCCAGCAGTACGGCAGGGACAGGGCGCACAGATACGCAGTATTTT.

This clonotype was detected ten times or more. The rearrangement joins TRBV20-1 to TRBJ1-5; 8 positions match TRBD1. The V and J ends lost 1 base and 6 bases, in that order; junction bases with no gene match: 8. Germline lookup yields CDR1 DFQATT and CDR2 SNEGSKA (reference sequence). This CDR3 spans 15 amino acids. CDR3 amino acids: CSARAGTGAGQPQHF. In nucleotides, the CDR3 is TGCAGTGCTAGAGCCGGGACAGGCGCCGGTCAGCCCCAGCATTTT.

This clonotype showed up just a few times. The rearrangement joins TRBV5-4 to TRBJ1-4, with TRBD1 identical over 7 bases. V dropped 3 bases and J dropped 7; count of bases not matched to a gene: 9. Germline V gives CDR1 SGHNT, CDR2 YYREEE (reference sequence). The CDR3 length is 15 residues. The CDR3 coding sequence is TGTGCCAGCAGCTCTGACAGGGCGGCGAGTGAAAAACTGTTTTTT. Translation gives CASSSDRAASEKLFF.

This clonotype has ten or more counts. This chain links TRBV6-1 with TRBJ1-2; no reliable D call. Trimming stripped 0 bases from V and 3 bases from J, with 5 bases between. Germline lookup yields CDR1 MNHNS and CDR2 SASEGT. The CDR3 runs 13 residues. This CDR3 is CASSEARHYGYTF. CDR3 DNA sequence: TGTGCCAGCAGTGAAGCGCGACACTATGGCTACACCTTC.

About this clonotype: A much larger clone is a single base away; this may be a read error. The chain combines TRBV7-3 with TRBJ2-7; 9 bases are shared with TRBD1. V trimming: 8 bases; J trimming: 12 bases; junction bases outside the gene matches: 14. Per germline, CDR1 SGHTA and CDR2 FQGTGA. The CDR3 consists of 13 residues. This chain's CDR3 is CASGPGTGSARYF. CDR3 coding DNA: TGTGCCAGCGGCCCCGGGACAGGGTCCGCTCGGTACTTC.

This clonotype was found a few times. This chain connects TRBV18 to TRBJ2-7, with 8 bases matching TRBD1. This CDR3 comprises 13 residues. CDR1 is KGHSH and CDR2 is LQKENI in the germline V gene. Germline trimming cut 6 bases from V and 9 bases from J; bases unmatched to any gene: 10. The CDR3 sequence is CASSPAAGGGQYF. Here the CDR3 DNA reads TGTGCCAGCTCGCCGGCCGCAGGGGGCGGGCAGTACTTC.

V is TRBV5-5 and J is TRBJ2-7, with TRBD1 as a possible D gene (6 bases). Between the trimmed V and J ends, which lost 3 bases and 6 bases, there was a span of 22 bases. CDR1 and CDR2 from the germline V gene are SGHKS and YYEKEE (reference sequence). There are 16 residues in the CDR3. The CDR3 bases are TGTGCCAGCAGCTCCCAAGGGGGAAGGCAGAGTCTCGAGCAGTACTTC. As protein: CASSSQGGRQSLEQYF.

This clonotype occurred a few times. The CDR3 is CASSSRTVPSGANVLTF. In DNA, the CDR3 is TGTGCCAGCAGCTCCAGGACGGTCCCCTCTGGGGCCAACGTCCTGACTTTC. V is TRBV13 and J is TRBJ2-6; D unresolved. Trimming took 4 bases from V and 0 from J, leaving 13 bases between them. The germline gives CDR1 PRHDT, CDR2 FYEKMQ (reference sequence). CDR3 length: 17 residues.

DNA of the CDR3: TGCAGCGTTGAAAGTTTCTCCTACAATGAGCAGTTCTTC. This sequence encodes CSVESFSYNEQFF. The rearrangement joins TRBV29-1 to TRBJ2-1; D remains unclear. The CDR3 is made up of 13 amino acids. CDR1 and CDR2 from the germline V gene are SQVTM and ANQGSEA. The V gene lost 2 bases and the J gene lost 0 bases, with 5 bases spanning the gap.

With regard to this clonotype: Germline and junction disagree at one end, which may indicate a read error. V is TRBV2 and J is TRBJ1-1; D might be TRBD1 (5 bases). Germline CDR1 and CDR2: SNHLY and FYNNEI. The CDR3 has 14 amino acids. CDR3 DNA sequence: TGTGCCAGCAGTGGTTGGGGGGGAACCACTGAAGCTTCCTTC. Its protein product is CASSGWGGTTEASF.

The chain employs TRBV7-8 and TRBJ1-1; possible D gene TRBD1, 5 bases. In germline, CDR1 is SGHVS, CDR2 FQNEAQ. The CDR3 is 19 amino acids. The V end was cut by 1 base, the J end by 5 bases, with 26 bases between. As DNA, the CDR3 is TGTGCCAGCAGCTTAGTTCAGCCCGGGGGGAGGCATAGCGGGACTGAAGCTTTCTTT. It is translated as CASSLVQPGGRHSGTEAFF.

This clonotype was recorded at least ten times. The chain carries TRBV5-6 and TRBJ2-5; D remains unclear. CDR1 SGHDT and CDR2 YYEEEE come from the germline V gene. The CDR3 loop spans 13 amino acids. Trimming shortened V by 1 base and J by 5 bases, and 9 bases separated the two germline ends. DNA of the CDR3: TGTGCCAGCAGCTTGCGAAATGGGGAGACCCAGTACTTC. Amino acids: CASSLRNGETQYF.

This clonotype was picked up many times. CDR3 sequence: CATSREEETQYF. As DNA, the CDR3 is TGTGCCACCAGCAGAGAAGAAGAGACCCAGTACTTC. This sequence joins TRBV15 and TRBJ2-5; D uncertain. V was cut by 0 bases and J by 3 bases, with 2 bases left in between. This CDR3 contains 12 residues. Germline lookup yields CDR1 LNHNV and CDR2 YYDKDF (reference sequence).

This clonotype was observed at least ten times. The chain recombines TRBV24-1 with TRBJ2-7; a possible D gene is TRBD2 (5 bases). V lost 3 bases and J 3 bases, leaving 5 bases between the germline ends. The CDR3 runs 12 residues. Germline CDR1 reads KGHDR; CDR2 reads SFDVKD. This CDR3 reads CATSDEGYEQYF. The CDR3 DNA is TGTGCCACCAGTGATGAGGGCTACGAGCAGTACTTC.

This clonotype has only a few counts. The chain has TRBV30 and TRBJ2-3; the D is unclear. The V end was cut by 2 bases, the J end by 0 bases, with 6 bases between. Per germline, CDR1 GTSNPN and CDR2 SVGIG (reference sequence). The CDR3 has 13 amino acids. For the CDR3, the DNA is TGTGCCTGGAGTATTGTGAGCACAGATACGCAGTATTTT. Encoded protein: CAWSIVSTDTQYF.

This chain connects TRBV15 to TRBJ2-1, with 11 bases aligning to TRBD2. CDR1 and CDR2 (germline): LNHNV, YYDKDF (reference sequence). CDR3 size: 16 residues. With V trimmed by 4 bases and J by 5 bases, 7 bases remained unmatched. The CDR3 reads CATSTFGTSGNNEQFF. CDR3 in DNA: TGTGCCACCAGCACCTTCGGGACTAGCGGAAACAATGAGCAGTTCTTC.

In its sample, this clonotype was seen a few times. The genes are TRBV27 and TRBJ2-7; no clear D. This CDR3 contains 16 residues. V dropped 2 bases and J dropped 4 bases, with 18 bases sitting between them. CDR1 is MNHEY and CDR2 is SMNVEV in the germline V gene (reference sequence). CDR3 bases: TGTGCCAGCAGTTTAAGGTCTGGGTTTTCCTTATACGAGCAGTACTTC. Its translation: CASSLRSGFSLYEQYF.

The V gene is TRBV5-1, the J gene TRBJ1-5; D is undetermined. Germline loops: CDR1 SGHRS, CDR2 YFSETQ. This CDR3 has 15 amino acids. V was cut by 0 bases and J by 1 base, with 8 bases left in between. The DNA of the CDR3 is TGCGCCAGCAGCTTGGAAGGGTGGAGCAATCAGCCCCAGCATTTT. Translating it yields CASSLEGWSNQPQHF.

For this clonotype: Germline and junction disagree at one end, which may indicate a read error. The CDR3 nucleotides are TGTGCCAGCAGCTATGACAGACTTAATGAAGAACTGTTTTTT. As protein: CASSYDRLNEELFF. The chain is built from TRBV7-9 and TRBJ1-4; a weak D match, TRBD1 (5 bases). Per germline, CDR1 SEHNR and CDR2 FQNEAQ (reference sequence). The CDR3 loop spans 14 amino acids.

This clonotype was counted a few times. The chain uses TRBV7-9 and TRBJ2-7; TRBD1 agrees at 9 bases. Trimming at V came to 6 bases and at J to 4 bases, leaving 7 bases not matched to a gene. The CDR3 is 14 amino acids. CDR1 is SEHNR, CDR2 FQNEAQ, per germline (reference sequence). The CDR3 protein is CASSGQGKRYEQYF. CDR3 sequence (DNA): TGTGCCAGCAGTGGACAGGGGAAAAGGTACGAGCAGTACTTC.

This clonotype is a singleton in its sample. CDR3 sequence reads: CSAASVGDSPLHF. In DNA form, the CDR3 reads TGCAGTGCCGCGTCGGTTGGGGATTCACCCCTCCACTTT. The chain carries TRBV20-1 and TRBJ1-6; D is unclear. The CDR3 is 13 amino acids. The V gene's germline CDR1 is DFQATT and CDR2 SNEGSKA (reference sequence). V lost 6 bases to trimming and J lost 8 bases, with 14 bases between them.

Worth noting for this clonotype: Just one base apart from a much larger clone, this may be a read error. The chain recombines TRBV20-1 with TRBJ2-7, with 8 bases matching TRBD2. The CDR3 is made up of 15 amino acids. V lost 1 base and J lost 4; bases outside the gene matches: 9. Per germline, CDR1 DFQATT and CDR2 SNEGSKA (reference sequence). CDR3 sequence (DNA): TGCAGTGCTAGAGCTAGCGGGTCTAATACTTACGAGCAGTACTTC. As protein: CSARASGSNTYEQYF.

This chain links TRBV6-1 with TRBJ2-4; TRBD2 matches 8 bases. Germline CDR1 is MNHNS and CDR2 is SASEGT. V trimming: 5 bases; J trimming: 7 bases; junction bases outside the gene matches: 7. This CDR3 has 14 amino acids. CDR3 protein: CASSQRGGWNIQYF. The CDR3 nucleotides are TGTGCCAGCAGTCAACGGGGGGGGTGGAACATTCAGTACTTC.

V is TRBV28 and J is TRBJ1-5, with D unresolved. The germline gives CDR1 MDHEN, CDR2 SYDVKM. This CDR3 has 12 residues. With 4 bases removed from V and 5 bases from J, the gap between germline ends came to 6 bases. In DNA form, the CDR3 reads TGTGCCAGCAGTTCTCGGGATCAGCCCCAGCATTTT. Translated, it gives CASSSRDQPQHF. Full variable domain (missing parts from reference TRBV28 and TRBJ1-5): DVKVTQSSRYLVKRTGEKVFLECVQDMDHENMFWYRQDPGLGLRLIYFSYDVKMKEKGDIPEGYSVSREKKERFSLILESASTNQTSMYLCASSSRDQPQHFGDGTRLSIL.

This chain links TRBV9 with TRBJ2-1; D is tentatively TRBD1 or TRBD2 (5 bases each). This CDR3 has 16 amino acids. The V gene's germline CDR1 is SGDLS and CDR2 YYNGEE. Trimming took off 3 bases at V and 2 bases at J, with 15 bases between the two ends. The CDR3 bases are TGTGCCAGCAGCGCCGTCGGGGACCTGGCCTACAATGAGCAGTTCTTC. Its protein product is CASSAVGDLAYNEQFF.

This clonotype was counted many times. This sequence joins TRBV28 and TRBJ2-2; D gene ambiguous. This CDR3 region has 15 residues. Germline values: CDR1 MDHEN, CDR2 SYDVKM. V was clipped by 2 bases and J by 5 bases, with 12 bases between them. CDR3 protein: CASSLAAPETGELFF. For the CDR3, the DNA is TGTGCCAGCAGTTTAGCCGCGCCAGAGACCGGGGAGCTGTTTTTT. Full variable domain (remainder filled in from reference TRBV28 and TRBJ2-2): DVKVTQSSRYLVKRTGEKVFLECVQDMDHENMFWYRQDPGLGLRLIYFSYDVKMKEKGDIPEGYSVSREKKERFSLILESASTNQTSMYLCASSLAAPETGELFFGEGSRLTVL.

This clonotype was seen a handful of times. V is TRBV5-1 and J is TRBJ2-1, with D possibly called TRBD1 or TRBD2 (6 bases each). Germline CDR1 and CDR2: SGHRS and YFSETQ. The CDR3 is made up of 15 amino acids. Trimming pared 2 bases from V and 5 bases from J, leaving 14 bases between. CDR3 sequence: CASSFRAGEDNEQFF. Here the CDR3 DNA reads TGCGCCAGCAGCTTTCGGGCAGGGGAGGACAATGAGCAGTTCTTC.